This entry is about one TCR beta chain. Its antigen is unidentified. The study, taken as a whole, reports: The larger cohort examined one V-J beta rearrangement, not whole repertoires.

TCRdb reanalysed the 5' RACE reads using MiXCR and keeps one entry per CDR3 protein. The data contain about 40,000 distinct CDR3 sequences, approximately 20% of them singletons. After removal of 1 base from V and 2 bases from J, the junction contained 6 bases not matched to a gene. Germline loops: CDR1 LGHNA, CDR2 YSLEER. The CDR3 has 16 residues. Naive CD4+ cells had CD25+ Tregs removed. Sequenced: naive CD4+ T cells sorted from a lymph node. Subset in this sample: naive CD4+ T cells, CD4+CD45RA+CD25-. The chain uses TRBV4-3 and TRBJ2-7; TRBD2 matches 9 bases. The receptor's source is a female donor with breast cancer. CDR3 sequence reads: CASSQGVSGRTYEQYF. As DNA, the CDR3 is TGCGCCAGCAGCCAAGGAGTCAGCGGGAGGACCTACGAGCAGTACTTC.